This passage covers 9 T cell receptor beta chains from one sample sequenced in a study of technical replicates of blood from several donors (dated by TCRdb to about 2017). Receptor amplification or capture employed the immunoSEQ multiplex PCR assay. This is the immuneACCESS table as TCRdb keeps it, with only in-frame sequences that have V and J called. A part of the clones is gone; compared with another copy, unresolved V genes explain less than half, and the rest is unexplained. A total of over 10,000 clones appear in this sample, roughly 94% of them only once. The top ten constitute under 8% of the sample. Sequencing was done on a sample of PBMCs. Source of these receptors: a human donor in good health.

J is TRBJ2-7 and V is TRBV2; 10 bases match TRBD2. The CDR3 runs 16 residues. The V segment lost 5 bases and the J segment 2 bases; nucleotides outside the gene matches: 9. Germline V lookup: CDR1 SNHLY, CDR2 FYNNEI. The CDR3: CASSPRTSGIPYEQYF. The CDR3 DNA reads TGTGCCAGCAGTCCCCGGACTAGCGGAATACCCTACGAGCAGTACTTC.

As DNA, the CDR3 is TGTGCTAGTGTTCTGCAACGAGGAGGGATTGGGGAGACCCAGTACTTC. It encodes CASVLQRGGIGETQYF. The V and J genes are TRBV12-5 and TRBJ2-5; a possible D gene is TRBD2 (6 bases). The CDR3 is made up of 16 amino acids. V was shortened by 7 bases and J by 5 bases, with 23 bases between the two germline ends. CDR1 and CDR2 (germline): LGHNT, FRNRAP.

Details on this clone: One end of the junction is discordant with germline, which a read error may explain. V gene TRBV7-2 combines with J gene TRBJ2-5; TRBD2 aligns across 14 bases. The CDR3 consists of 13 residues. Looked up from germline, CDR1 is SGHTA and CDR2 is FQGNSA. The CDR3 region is CASSSPTSGRGNF. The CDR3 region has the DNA TGTGCCAGCAGCTCCCCGACTAGCGGGAGGGGAAACTTC.

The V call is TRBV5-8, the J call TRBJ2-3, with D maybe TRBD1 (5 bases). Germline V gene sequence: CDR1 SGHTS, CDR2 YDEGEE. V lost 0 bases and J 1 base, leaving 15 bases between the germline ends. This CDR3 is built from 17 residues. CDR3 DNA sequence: TGTGCCAGCAGCTTGGCCGGGCCCGTCAGGGGCACAGATACGCAGTATTTT. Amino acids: CASSLAGPVRGTDTQYF.

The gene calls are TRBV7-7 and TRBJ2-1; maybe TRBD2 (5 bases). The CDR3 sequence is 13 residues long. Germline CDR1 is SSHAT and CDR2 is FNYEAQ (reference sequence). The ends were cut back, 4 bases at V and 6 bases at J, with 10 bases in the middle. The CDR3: CASSSPEGNEQFF. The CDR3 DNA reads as TGTGCCAGCAGCTCGCCCGAGGGCAATGAGCAGTTCTTC.

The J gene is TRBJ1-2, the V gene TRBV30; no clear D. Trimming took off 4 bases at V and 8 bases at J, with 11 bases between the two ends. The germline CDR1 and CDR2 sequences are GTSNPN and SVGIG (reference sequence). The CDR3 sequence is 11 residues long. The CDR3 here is CAWMGGYGYTF. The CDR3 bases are TGTGCCTGGATGGGAGGTTACGGCTACACCTTC.

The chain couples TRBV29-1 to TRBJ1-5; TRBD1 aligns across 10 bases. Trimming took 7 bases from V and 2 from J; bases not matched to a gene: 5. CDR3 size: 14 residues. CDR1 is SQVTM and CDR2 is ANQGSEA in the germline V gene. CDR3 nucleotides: TGCAGCGGACGGACAGGGGGAGGCAATCAGCCCCAGCATTTT. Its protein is CSGRTGGGNQPQHF.

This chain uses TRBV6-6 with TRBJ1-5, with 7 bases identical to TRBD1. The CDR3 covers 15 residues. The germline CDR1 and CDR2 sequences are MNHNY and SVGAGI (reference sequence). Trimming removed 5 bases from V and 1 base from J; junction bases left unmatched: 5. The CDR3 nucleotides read TGTGCCAGCAGTAAGACAGGGATGAGCAATCAGCCCCAGCATTTT. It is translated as CASSKTGMSNQPQHF.

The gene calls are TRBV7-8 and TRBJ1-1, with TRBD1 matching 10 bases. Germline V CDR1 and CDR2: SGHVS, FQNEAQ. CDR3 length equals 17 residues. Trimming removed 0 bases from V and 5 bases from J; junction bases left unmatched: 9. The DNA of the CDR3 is TGTGCCAGCAGCTTAGCTACGGCCGGACAGGGGGGGACTGAAGCTTTCTTT. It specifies CASSLATAGQGGTEAFF.